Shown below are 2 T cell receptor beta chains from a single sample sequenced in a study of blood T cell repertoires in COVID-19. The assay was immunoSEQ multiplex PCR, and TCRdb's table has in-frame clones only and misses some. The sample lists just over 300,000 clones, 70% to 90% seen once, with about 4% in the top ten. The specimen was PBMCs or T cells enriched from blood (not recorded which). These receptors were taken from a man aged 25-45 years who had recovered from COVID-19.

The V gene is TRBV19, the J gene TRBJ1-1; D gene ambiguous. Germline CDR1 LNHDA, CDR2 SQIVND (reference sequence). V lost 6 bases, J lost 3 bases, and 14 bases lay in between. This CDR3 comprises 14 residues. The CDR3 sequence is CASRYGVVDTEAFF. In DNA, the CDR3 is TGTGCCAGTAGGTACGGGGTTGTGGACACTGAAGCTTTCTTT.

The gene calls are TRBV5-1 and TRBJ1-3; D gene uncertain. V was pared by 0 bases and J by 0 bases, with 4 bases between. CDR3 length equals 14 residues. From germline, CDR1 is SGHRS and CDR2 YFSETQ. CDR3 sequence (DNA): TGCGCCAGCAGCTTGGCTACCTCTGGAAACACCATATATTTT. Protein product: CASSLATSGNTIYF.